The 20 T cell receptor beta chains presented below share a single source sample, sequenced in a study of technical replicates of blood from several donors. The repertoire was sequenced with immunoSEQ multiplex PCR; TCRdb's copy has only in-frame clones and lacks some. Here the sample spans about 70,000 clones, approximately 94% being singletons. Sequenced input: T cells isolated from PBMCs. These receptors were obtained from a human donor in good health.

J is TRBJ2-3 and V is TRBV30; 16 positions agree with TRBD2. Losses at the gene ends were 8 bases for V and 2 bases for J; bases not matched to a gene: 4. This CDR3 has 15 amino acids. In germline, CDR1 is GTSNPN, CDR2 SVGIG (reference sequence). CDR3 sequence reads: CATGTSGRATDTQYF. The CDR3 DNA sequence: TGTGCCACCGGGACTAGCGGGAGGGCCACAGATACGCAGTATTTT. Looking up the rest from reference TRBV30 and TRBJ2-3 gives the full variable domain: SQTIHQWPATLVQPVGSPLSLECTVEGTSNPNLYWYRQAAGRGLQLLFYSVGIGQISSEVPQNLSASRPQDRQFILSSKKLLLSDSGFYLCATGTSGRATDTQYFGPGTRLTVL.

The V gene is TRBV27, the J gene TRBJ2-5, with 10 bases aligning to TRBD2. The CDR3 totals 15 residues. Germline V gene sequence: CDR1 MNHEY, CDR2 SMNVEV (reference sequence). Unmatched junction bases numbered 6, after V lost 6 bases and J lost 2 bases. CDR3 sequence reads: CASSYTSGNQETQYF. The CDR3 nucleotides read TGTGCCAGCAGCTACACTAGCGGGAATCAAGAGACCCAGTACTTC.

V and J are TRBV13 and TRBJ2-7; the D is unclear. This CDR3 has 11 residues. Germline CDR1 reads PRHDT; CDR2 reads FYEKMQ (reference sequence). Trimming shortened V by 3 bases and J by 4 bases, and 4 bases separated the two germline ends. The chain's CDR3 is CASSFRYEQYF. The CDR3 DNA is TGTGCCAGCAGCTTTAGATACGAGCAGTACTTC.

This clone was seen a single time. The chain couples TRBV25-1 to TRBJ2-4; tentatively, D is TRBD2 (5 bases). With 3 bases removed from V and 8 bases from J, the gap between germline ends came to 14 bases. The CDR3 has 14 residues. The germline V gene encodes CDR1 MGHDK and CDR2 SYGVNS. The CDR3 loop reads CASSDPAARDIQYF. The CDR3 DNA reads as TGTGCCAGCAGTGATCCCGCCGCGAGGGACATTCAGTACTTC.

This clone was observed once. The genes are TRBV6-1 and TRBJ2-6, with 7 bases that match TRBD1. Trimming at V came to 4 bases and at J to 0 bases, leaving 9 bases not matched to a gene. Germline V gene lookup returns CDR1 MNHNS and CDR2 SASEGT. The CDR3 is 18 amino acids. CDR3 in amino acids: CASSGQGLTSSGANVLTF. DNA for the CDR3: TGTGCCAGCAGTGGACAGGGCCTGACGAGCTCTGGGGCCAACGTCCTGACTTTC.

The V gene is TRBV6-5, the J gene TRBJ2-6; D unresolved. The V gene's germline CDR1 is MNHEY and CDR2 SVGAGI. The V and J ends lost 6 bases and 2 bases respectively, with 11 bases between them. The CDR3 spans 15 residues. CDR3 nucleotide sequence: TGTGCCAGCAGAATAACAGATGCTGGGGCCAACGTCCTGACTTTC. Its protein is CASRITDAGANVLTF.

V usage is TRBV27 and J usage is TRBJ1-1; D gene ambiguous. CDR3 length equals 13 residues. Germline V gene sequence: CDR1 MNHEY, CDR2 SMNVEV (reference sequence). V gave up 3 bases and J gave up 1 base, with 6 bases separating them. In DNA form, the CDR3 reads TGTGCCAGCAGTTTCAACGGGAACACTGAAGCTTTCTTT. This encodes CASSFNGNTEAFF.

DNA for the CDR3: TGTGCCAGCAGCTTGGCGGGGGGAAGGATAACTGAAGCTTTCTTT. Its translation: CASSLAGGRITEAFF. This chain links TRBV5-4 with TRBJ1-1, with a possible D match to TRBD1 (5 bases). CDR1 and CDR2 (germline): SGHNT, YYREEE (reference sequence). This CDR3 has 15 amino acids. The V end lost 0 bases, the J end lost 5 bases, and 14 bases lay between the germline ends.

The chain is built from TRBV11-3 and TRBJ2-5, with 8 bases identical to TRBD2. Unmatched junction bases numbered 1, after V lost 3 bases and J lost 4 bases. CDR1 is SGHNT and CDR2 is YENEEA in the germline V gene. The CDR3 is 13 residues long. CDR3 in DNA: TGTGCCAGCAGCTTCACTAGCGGAGAGACCCAGTACTTC. It codes for CASSFTSGETQYF. The complete variable domain, with remaining parts taken from reference TRBV11-3 and TRBJ2-5, reads EAGVVQSPRYKIIEKKQPVAFWCNPISGHNTLYWYLQNLGQGPELLIRYENEEAVDDSQLPKDRFSAERLKGVDSTLKIQPAELGDSAVYLCASSFTSGETQYFGPGTRLLVL.

The chain has TRBV9 and TRBJ2-1; the D gene is possibly TRBD2 (5 bases). V dropped 1 base and J dropped 4 bases, with 9 bases sitting between them. The germline CDR1 and CDR2 sequences are SGDLS and YYNGEE. This CDR3 has 14 residues. The CDR3 sequence: CASSVSGVYNEQFF. CDR3 DNA sequence: TGTGCCAGCAGCGTAAGCGGCGTATACAATGAGCAGTTCTTC.

The chain uses TRBV5-3 and TRBJ2-2; 8 positions match TRBD2. TRBV5-3 is identified as an open reading frame with a role that is uncertain. The junction had 17 bases not matched to a gene; V was cut back by 0 bases and J by 7 bases. The CDR3 totals 19 residues. The CDR3 region is CARSLGGSREGPFGGELFF. CDR3 DNA sequence: TGTGCCAGAAGCTTGGGGGGATCACGGGAGGGCCCGTTCGGCGGGGAGCTGTTTTTT.

This clone was picked up one time. CDR3 region: CASSGGTGGLNTIYF. DNA for the CDR3: TGTGCCAGCAGCGGCGGGACAGGGGGCTTGAACACCATATATTTT. V gene TRBV9 combines with J gene TRBJ1-3; the match to TRBD1 covers 12 bases. The CDR3 sequence is 15 residues long. Germline V gives CDR1 SGDLS, CDR2 YYNGEE. V dropped 3 bases and J dropped 7; count of bases not matched to a gene: 5.

This rearrangement joins TRBV7-3 to TRBJ2-3; D is undetermined. Between the trimmed V and J ends, which lost 3 bases and 7 bases, there was a span of 11 bases. Germline CDR1 and CDR2: SGHTA and FQGTGA. The CDR3 length is 13 residues. CDR3 sequence (DNA): TGTGCCAGCAGCTTCACCCCGGTTAATACGCAGTATTTT. Residues: CASSFTPVNTQYF.

This clone was picked up one time. V is TRBV5-1 and J is TRBJ2-1; 8 nucleotides align to TRBD2. This CDR3 comprises 15 residues. Germline V gene lookup returns CDR1 SGHRS and CDR2 YFSETQ. V shed 4 bases and J 7 bases; nucleotides not matched to a gene: 10. This chain's CDR3 is CASSPFSGRSNEQFF. The CDR3 DNA reads TGCGCCAGCAGCCCGTTCAGCGGGAGATCTAATGAGCAGTTCTTC.

The V gene is TRBV10-1, the J gene TRBJ2-2, with 8 bases that match TRBD2. Trimming cost V 5 bases and J 1 base; bases outside gene matches: 0. Looked up from germline, CDR1 is WNHNN and CDR2 is SYGVQD (reference sequence). The CDR3 runs to 14 residues. The CDR3 spells CASSTSGNTGELFF. The CDR3 DNA reads as TGCGCCAGCAGTACTAGCGGGAACACCGGGGAGCTGTTTTTT.

This clone was counted a single time. The chain has TRBV11-2 and TRBJ2-1; D is undetermined. The CDR3 has 14 residues. Germline lookup yields CDR1 SGHAT and CDR2 FQNNGV. V was clipped by 3 bases and J by 7 bases, with 13 bases between them. DNA for the CDR3: TGTGCCAGCAGCTTGTGGGCGTCCAATAATGAGCAGTTCTTC. This sequence encodes CASSLWASNNEQFF.

The chain combines TRBV28 with TRBJ2-7; 9 bases agree with TRBD1. V was pared by 5 bases and J by 5 bases, with 10 bases of the junction left unmatched. This CDR3 spans 15 amino acids. CDR1 MDHEN and CDR2 SYDVKM come from the germline V gene. In DNA, the CDR3 is TGTGCCAGCAGTCCACTGGGACAGGGTCCCAACGAGCAGTACTTC. Protein sequence: CASSPLGQGPNEQYF.

The chain uses TRBV5-4 and TRBJ2-7; TRBD1 matches at 7 bases. The junction had 6 bases not matched to a gene; V was cut back by 1 base and J by 5 bases. Germline V CDR1 and CDR2: SGHNT, YYREEE (reference sequence). The length of the CDR3 is 14 residues. The CDR3 coding sequence is TGTGCCAGCAGCTTGACAGTACAGGGGAACGAGCAGTACTTC. Translation: CASSLTVQGNEQYF.

V and J are TRBV19 and TRBJ1-5; no clear D. The CDR3 covers 16 residues. Germline CDR1 and CDR2: LNHDA and SQIVND (reference sequence). V shed 3 bases and J shed 1 base, with 13 bases lying between them. DNA of the CDR3: TGTGCCAGTAGTATTTCGGCGCGGGCGAGCAATCAGCCCCAGCATTTT. The encoded protein is CASSISARASNQPQHF.

This clone appeared once. CDR3 residues: CSVSTSGTSGANVLTF. In DNA form, the CDR3 reads TGCAGCGTTTCTACTAGCGGGACATCTGGGGCCAACGTCCTGACTTTC. V is TRBV29-1 and J is TRBJ2-6; 10 nucleotides align to TRBD2. Losses at the gene ends were 5 bases for V and 1 base for J; bases not matched to a gene: 5. The CDR3 is 16 amino acids. CDR1 is SQVTM and CDR2 is ANQGSEA in the germline V gene.